This T cell receptor beta chain was found in a study of blood T cell repertoires in COVID-19. This clone has a single count. Clones were sequenced by immunoSEQ multiplex PCR, and TCRdb holds only the in-frame ones, with some missing. The data show a few hundred thousand clones, around 87% seen once. V was clipped by 5 bases and J by 0 bases; unmatched bases: 10. The CDR3 is 17 amino acids. CDR1 is LNHDA and CDR2 is SQIVND in the germline V gene (reference sequence). This rearrangement joins TRBV19 to TRBJ1-5; 7 nucleotides agree with TRBD1. The specimen was peripheral blood. The TCR sequence derives from a woman between 45 and 65 years old who had recovered from COVID-19. CDR3 DNA sequence: TGTGCCAGTAGTGAAAACAGGGGCTGGTATAGCAATCAGCCCCAGCATTTT. Amino acids: CASSENRGWYSNQPQHF.